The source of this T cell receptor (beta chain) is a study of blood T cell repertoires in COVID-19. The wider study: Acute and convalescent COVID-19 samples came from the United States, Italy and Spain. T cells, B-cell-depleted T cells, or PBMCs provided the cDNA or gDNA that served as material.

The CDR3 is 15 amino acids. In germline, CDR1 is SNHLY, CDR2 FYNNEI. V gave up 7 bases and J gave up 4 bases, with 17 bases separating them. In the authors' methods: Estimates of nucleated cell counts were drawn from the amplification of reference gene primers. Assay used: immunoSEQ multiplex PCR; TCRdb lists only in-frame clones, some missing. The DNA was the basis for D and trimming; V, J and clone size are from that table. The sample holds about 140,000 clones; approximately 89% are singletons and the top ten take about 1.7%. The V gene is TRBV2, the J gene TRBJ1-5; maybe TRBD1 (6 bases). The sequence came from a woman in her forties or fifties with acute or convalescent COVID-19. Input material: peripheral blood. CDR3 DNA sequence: TGTGCCAGCACCCCGTTCGGGGGGCGGAATCAGCCCCAGCATTTT. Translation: CASTPFGGRNQPQHF.